This passage covers 30 T cell receptor beta chains from one sample sequenced in a study of shared clonotypes between healthy human individuals. The protocol was immunoSEQ multiplex PCR, while the TCRdb copy is restricted to in-frame clones and leaves out a portion. Counted here are over 400,000 clones, 81% occurring once; the ten biggest clones make up approximately 11%. Sequenced input: PBMCs. The origin of the receptors is a woman aged 40 to 50 in good health. Some clones in this sample may be carry-over from other donors' samples.

The gene calls are TRBV7-2 and TRBJ2-1; D remains unclear. The germline CDR1 and CDR2 sequences are SGHTA and FQGNSA. V was cut by 5 bases and J by 1 base, with 15 bases left in between. The CDR3 covers 16 residues. CDR3: CASSPTSSRSYNEQFF. Written as DNA, the CDR3 is TGTGCCAGCAGCCCAACGTCATCTCGGTCCTACAATGAGCAGTTCTTC.

As to this clone: This likely reflects a read error, since a far larger clone is one base away. The V and J genes are TRBV29-1 and TRBJ2-1; no firm D call. Germline-derived CDR1 and CDR2 are SQVTM and ANQGSEA. There are 10 residues in the CDR3. CDR3 DNA: TGCAGCGTCCTAGGGAATGAGCGGTTCTTC. This encodes CSVLGNERFF.

The chain combines TRBV11-2 with TRBJ2-2, with 7 bases aligning to TRBD1. Trimming cost V 6 bases and J 5 bases; bases outside gene matches: 9. The CDR3 consists of 15 residues. Germline V gives CDR1 SGHAT, CDR2 FQNNGV. The CDR3 region has the DNA TGTGCCAGCAGTTACAACAGGGGTGGGACCGGGGAGCTGTTTTTT. Translation gives CASSYNRGGTGELFF.

This clone is a singleton in its sample. The chain recombines TRBV19 with TRBJ1-1; 8 bases align to TRBD1. V lost 4 bases to trimming and J lost 3 bases; unmatched junction nucleotides: 13. The CDR3 length is 17 residues. The germline V gene has CDR1 LNHDA and CDR2 SQIVND (reference sequence). Written as DNA, the CDR3 is TGTGCCAGTAGTAAAATCCCAGACAGGGGCCCGGACACTGAAGCTTTCTTT. This sequence encodes CASSKIPDRGPDTEAFF.

The V and J genes are TRBV7-9 and TRBJ2-7; 10 bases fit TRBD2. Germline-derived CDR1 and CDR2 are SEHNR and FQNEAQ (reference sequence). The CDR3 is 17 amino acids. Trimming at V came to 5 bases and at J to 5 bases, leaving 15 bases not matched to a gene. The CDR3 region is CASSIELAGSGRDEQYF. CDR3 sequence (DNA): TGTGCCAGCAGCATAGAACTAGCGGGGAGTGGGAGGGACGAGCAGTACTTC.

On this clone itself: A single base is all that separates this from a far larger clone, so a read error is likely. The identical CDR3 is also encoded by other nucleotide sequences in the sample. The rearrangement joins TRBV2 to TRBJ1-5; D not resolved. Germline values: CDR1 SNHLY, CDR2 FYNNEI. This CDR3 spans 14 amino acids. Trimming took 4 bases from V and 5 from J, leaving 12 bases between them. CDR3 sequence (DNA): TGTGCCAGCAGTGGGAGGGCCCGCGATCAGCCCCAGCATTTT. This codes for CASSGRARDQPQHF. The entire variable domain, with the rest obtained from reference TRBV2 and TRBJ1-5, is as follows: EPEVTQTPSHQVTQMGQEVILRCVPISNHLYFYWYRQILGQKVEFLVSFYNNEISEKSEIFDDQFSVERPDGSNFTLKIRSTKLEDSAMYFCASSGRARDQPQHFGDGTRLSIL.

This chain joins TRBV19 and TRBJ2-6; D ambiguous. CDR3 length: 15 residues. V was pared by 5 bases and J by 0 bases, with 8 bases between. Germline CDR1 is LNHDA and CDR2 is SQIVND (reference sequence). Written as DNA, the CDR3 is TGTGCCAGTAGTCAGCCCGGCTCTGGGGCCAACGTCCTGACTTTC. It yields the protein CASSQPGSGANVLTF.

The V gene is TRBV7-6, the J gene TRBJ2-7; 7 positions match TRBD1. The germline V gene encodes CDR1 SGHVS and CDR2 FNYEAQ. The CDR3 has 14 residues. V shed 5 bases and J 1 base; nucleotides not matched to a gene: 5. The DNA of the CDR3 is TGTGCCAGCAGCCTTACGGGACAGTCCTACGAGCAGTACTTC. Residues: CASSLTGQSYEQYF.

Points on this clone: A far larger clone is a single base away, which makes a read error likely. V is TRBV10-3 and J is TRBJ1-1; no firm D call. CDR3 length: 16 residues. Trimming took off 0 bases at V and 6 bases at J, with 17 bases between the two ends. Per germline, CDR1 ENHRY and CDR2 SYGVKD. The CDR3 reads CAISESRGIGLAEAFF. The CDR3 DNA is TGTGCCATCAGTGAGTCTCGGGGTATAGGTTTGGCTGAAGCTTTCTTT.

The chain employs TRBV15 and TRBJ1-2, with TRBD1 as a possible D gene (5 bases). The CDR3 spans 14 residues. The V gene lost 0 bases and the J gene lost 8 bases, with 13 bases spanning the gap. Per germline, CDR1 LNHNV and CDR2 YYDKDF (reference sequence). CDR3 in DNA: TGTGCCACCAGCAGAGACCGGGACGGAAACGGCTACACCTTC. Translating it yields CATSRDRDGNGYTF. The variable domain in full, completed from reference TRBV15 and TRBJ1-2, reads DAMVIQNPRYQVTQFGKPVTLSCSQTLNHNVMYWYQQKSSQAPKLLFHYYDKDFNNEADTPDNFQSRRPNTSFCFLDIRSPGLGDTAMYLCATSRDRDGNGYTFGSGTRLTVV.

The rearrangement uses TRBV7-2 and TRBJ2-7, with D maybe TRBD1 (6 bases). The V and J ends lost 3 bases and 6 bases respectively, with 12 bases between them. The germline gives CDR1 SGHTA, CDR2 FQGNSA. The CDR3 spans 13 residues. CDR3 sequence reads: CASSFSRGPEQYF. The CDR3 DNA reads as TGTGCCAGCAGCTTTTCCAGGGGCCCCGAGCAGTACTTC.

The chain couples TRBV7-9 to TRBJ2-7; perhaps TRBD2 as D (5 bases). The CDR3 loop spans 15 amino acids. The germline V gene encodes CDR1 SEHNR and CDR2 FQNEAQ (reference sequence). The V end lost 2 bases, the J end lost 0 bases, and 11 bases lay between the germline ends. For the CDR3, the DNA is TGTGCCAGCAGCTTAACGGGGTCATTCTCCTACGAGCAGTACTTC. It translates to CASSLTGSFSYEQYF.

The V gene is TRBV5-4, the J gene TRBJ2-5; D is possibly TRBD2 (6 bases). CDR3 size: 15 residues. The V gene's germline CDR1 is SGHNT and CDR2 YYREEE (reference sequence). V lost 4 bases and J 3 bases, leaving 16 bases between the germline ends. Here the CDR3 DNA reads TGTGCCAGCAGCGGAGGGGTAGGGGATAAAGAGACCCAGTACTTC. Amino acids: CASSGGVGDKETQYF.

The sample holds one count of this clone. V is TRBV4-1 and J is TRBJ1-1; D is unclear. The V gene's germline CDR1 is MGHRA and CDR2 YSYEKL. With 0 bases removed from V and 3 bases from J, the gap between germline ends came to 8 bases. This CDR3 is 14 amino acids long. The CDR3 coding sequence is TGCGCCAGCAGCCAAGACGAGGAAGACACTGAAGCTTTCTTT. This encodes CASSQDEEDTEAFF.

This chain links TRBV27 with TRBJ1-2; D call uncertain. This CDR3 is built from 13 residues. V was trimmed by 3 bases and J by 6 bases, leaving 11 bases between them. Germline CDR1 and CDR2: MNHEY and SMNVEV (reference sequence). In nucleotides, the CDR3 is TGTGCCAGCAGTTTGGGTCAGACAAATGGCTACACCTTC. This codes for CASSLGQTNGYTF.

The CDR3 DNA follows: TGTGCCAGTAGTTTCGGGGAGGCAGGGCCTACGCAGTATTTT. Protein product: CASSFGEAGPTQYF. The chain is built from TRBV19 and TRBJ2-3; D is perhaps TRBD2 (6 bases). The CDR3 is made up of 14 amino acids. Germline values: CDR1 LNHDA, CDR2 SQIVND (reference sequence). The ends were cut back, 5 bases at V and 8 bases at J, with 17 bases in the middle.

The V gene is TRBV11-2, the J gene TRBJ2-7; TRBD1 matches 7 bases. Per germline, CDR1 SGHAT and CDR2 FQNNGV. The CDR3 is 15 residues long. Unmatched junction bases numbered 9, after V lost 1 base and J lost 6 bases. The CDR3 here is CASSLGQGASAEQYF. The CDR3 nucleotides are TGTGCCAGCAGCTTAGGACAGGGAGCCTCCGCCGAGCAGTACTTC.

Details on this clone: It is likely a read error: a sequence one base away is far more abundant. Given the absence of the conserved phenylalanine or tryptophan at the CDR3 end, a read error is likely. This chain joins TRBV5-1 and TRBJ2-2; 8 bases are shared with TRBD2. Germline CDR1 reads SGHRS; CDR2 reads YFSETQ. The trim removed 4 bases at V and 3 bases at J, leaving 8 bases unmatched. CDR3 length: 16 amino acids. The chain's CDR3 is CASSPSPGGDTGELFL. The CDR3 DNA reads as TGCGCCAGCAGCCCTTCCCCCGGGGGGGACACCGGGGAGCTGTTTCTT.

This chain joins TRBV5-1 and TRBJ2-7; 9 bases line up with TRBD1. The CDR3 totals 15 residues. Germline CDR1 reads SGHRS; CDR2 reads YFSETQ. The V gene end was trimmed by 4 bases and the J gene end by 4 bases; junction bases not matched to a gene: 9. The CDR3 reads CASSTGTGWRYEQYF. The CDR3 DNA is TGCGCCAGCAGCACGGGGACAGGGTGGAGGTACGAGCAGTACTTC. The variable domain in full, with the rest retrieved from reference TRBV5-1 and TRBJ2-7, is KAGVTQTPRYLIKTRGQQVTLSCSPISGHRSVSWYQQTPGQGLQFLFEYFSETQRNKGNFPGRFSGRQFSNSRSEMNVSTLELGDSALYLCASSTGTGWRYEQYFGPGTRLTVT.

To note about this clone: It is likely a read error: a sequence one base away is far more abundant. V and J are TRBV7-9 and TRBJ1-3, with D hard to call. Germline values: CDR1 SEHNR, CDR2 FQNEAQ (reference sequence). CDR3 length: 14 amino acids. V was shortened by 0 bases and J by 1 base, with 4 bases between the two germline ends. CDR3 coding DNA: TGTGCCAGCAGCTTAGCCGGATCTGGAAACACCATATATTTT. Its protein product is CASSLAGSGNTIYF.

This clone was observed a few times. This sequence is one base from a far larger clone and is likely a read error. The same CDR3 is also encoded by other DNA sequences in this sample. The gene calls are TRBV29-1 and TRBJ2-7, with 8 bases aligning to TRBD1. Trimming took 6 bases from V and 4 from J; bases not matched to a gene: 8. The CDR3 has 13 residues. In germline, CDR1 is SQVTM, CDR2 ANQGSEA. Here the CDR3 reads CSVGGQGVYEQYF. DNA for the CDR3: TGCAGCGTGGGAGGACAGGGCGTATACGAGCAGTACTTC.

V is TRBV5-1 and J is TRBJ2-7; 12 nucleotides line up with TRBD2. Germline V CDR1 and CDR2: SGHRS, YFSETQ. Losses at the gene ends were 4 bases for V and 6 bases for J; bases not matched to a gene: 8. This CDR3 contains 15 residues. The chain's CDR3 is CASSMVLAGGPEQYF. CDR3 in DNA: TGCGCCAGCAGCATGGTTCTAGCGGGAGGGCCCGAGCAGTACTTC.

This clone has just a few counts. The sample carries other DNA sequences with the same CDR3. The J gene is TRBJ2-2, the V gene TRBV19, with TRBD2 identical over 7 bases. The germline V gene has CDR1 LNHDA and CDR2 SQIVND (reference sequence). With V trimmed by 3 bases and J by 7 bases, 11 bases remained unmatched. This CDR3 comprises 16 residues. The CDR3 loop reads CASSIHRGGPGGELFF. CDR3 in DNA: TGTGCCAGTAGTATTCATCGGGGAGGGCCAGGCGGGGAGCTGTTTTTT.

This clone was detected once. The V gene is TRBV6-1, the J gene TRBJ2-2; 14 bases are shared with TRBD2. There are 15 residues in the CDR3. After removal of 5 bases from V and 5 bases from J, the junction contained 1 base not matched to a gene. Germline V CDR1 and CDR2: MNHNS, SASEGT. The DNA of the CDR3 is TGTGCCAGCAGTCGACTAGCGGGAGGGACCGGGGAGCTGTTTTTT. As protein: CASSRLAGGTGELFF.

This chain connects TRBV6-5 to TRBJ2-2; D not resolved. Germline V CDR1 and CDR2: MNHEY, SVGAGI. V lost 4 bases and J lost 3, with 6 bases in between. This CDR3 is built from 13 residues. The CDR3 loop reads CASSWGYTGELFF. The CDR3 DNA reads TGTGCCAGCAGTTGGGGATACACCGGGGAGCTGTTTTTT.

Written as DNA, the CDR3 is TGCAGCGTTGAAGGGGGACCCATCGCCGGACGGGCTCATAGCACAGATACGCAGTATTTT. Amino acid sequence: CSVEGGPIAGRAHSTDTQYF. This sequence joins TRBV29-1 and TRBJ2-3; D tentatively fits TRBD1 or TRBD2 (5 bases each). CDR1 and CDR2 (germline): SQVTM, ANQGSEA. V lost 1 base to trimming and J lost 0 bases, with 26 bases between them. This CDR3 region has 20 residues.

CDR3 DNA: TGTGCCAGCAGTGAGGTCGGTCTGGCAGGTCGGCATGGCTACACCTTC. Translation gives CASSEVGLAGRHGYTF. The gene calls are TRBV25-1 and TRBJ1-2; D remains ambiguous. Germline V gives CDR1 MGHDK, CDR2 SYGVNS. V lost 3 bases to trimming and J lost 6 bases, with 20 bases between them. The CDR3 consists of 16 residues.

In its sample, this clone was seen a few times. The V and J genes are TRBV28 and TRBJ2-7; D may be TRBD1 or TRBD2 (5 bases each). This CDR3 is built from 13 residues. Germline loops: CDR1 MDHEN, CDR2 SYDVKM. Trimming took off 6 bases at V and 4 bases at J, with 13 bases between the two ends. The CDR3 region is CASRPEGLYEQYF. The CDR3 bases are TGTGCCAGCAGACCTGAGGGGTTATACGAGCAGTACTTC.

The chain joins TRBV9 to TRBJ2-1; D ambiguous. The CDR3 extends over 16 amino acids. Trimming took 3 bases from V and 0 from J, leaving 13 bases between them. Germline loops: CDR1 SGDLS, CDR2 YYNGEE. The CDR3 protein is CASSAPSEPSYNEQFF. The CDR3 region has the DNA TGTGCCAGCAGCGCGCCCTCTGAGCCCTCCTACAATGAGCAGTTCTTC.

This clone was picked up a small number of times. The likely explanation is a read error, given a far larger clone one base away. This chain uses TRBV27 with TRBJ1-2; 7 nucleotides match TRBD1. The CDR3 consists of 15 residues. CDR1 is MNHEY and CDR2 is SMNVEV in the germline V gene (reference sequence). CDR3: CASSLSQGVGYGHTF. The CDR3, as DNA: TGTGCCAGCAGTTTATCGCAGGGGGTGGGCTATGGCCACACCTTC.